The 16 T cell receptor beta chains reported below all come from one sample, sequenced in a study of siplizumab effects on memory and regulatory T cells. Measured with immunoSEQ multiplex PCR; TCRdb has only the in-frame clones, and not every one. The sample holds some 63,000 clones, approximately 97% seen once. The source material was naive CD8+ T cells sorted from blood. These receptors all stem from a human donor in good health.

This rearrangement joins TRBV28 to TRBJ1-6; weak D call: TRBD1 (5 bases). The V end was cut by 6 bases, the J end by 6 bases, with 12 bases between. The CDR3 extends over 14 amino acids. Germline V gene sequence: CDR1 MDHEN, CDR2 SYDVKM. The CDR3 DNA reads as TGTGCCAGCAGATTCAGGGCGGGTAATTCACCCCTCCACTTT. It translates to CASRFRAGNSPLHF.

This rearrangement joins TRBV7-9 to TRBJ2-5; no firm D call. Matching the DNA end better, TRBJ2-7 makes the J call doubtful. Germline V lookup: CDR1 SEHNR, CDR2 FQNEAQ (reference sequence). The CDR3 loop spans 13 amino acids. CDR3 region: CASSPPAEYEQYF. The CDR3 bases are TGTGCCAGCAGCCCACCCGCCGAATACGAGCAGTACTTC.

This clone was counted a single time. In DNA form, the CDR3 reads TGTGCCAGCAGCCACATTGGCAGCCCCTACGAGCAGTACTTC. Protein sequence: CASSHIGSPYEQYF. The gene calls are TRBV7-2 and TRBJ2-7; D unresolved. CDR1 is SGHTA, CDR2 FQGNSA, per germline. Trimming took 5 bases from V and 2 from J, leaving 13 bases between them. The CDR3 length is 14 residues. Together with reference TRBV7-2 and TRBJ2-7, the CDR3 gives the full variable domain: GAGVSQSPSNKVTEKGKDVELRCDPISGHTALYWYRQSLGQGLEFLIYFQGNSAPDKSGLPSDRFSAERTGGSVSTLTIQRTQQEDSAVYLCASSHIGSPYEQYFGPGTRLTVT.

The chain recombines TRBV7-2 with TRBJ2-5; D call uncertain. The germline gives CDR1 SGHTA, CDR2 FQGNSA. The ends were cut back, 5 bases at V and 4 bases at J, with 14 bases in the middle. There are 14 residues in the CDR3. The DNA of the CDR3 is TGTGCCAGCAGCCTCCCAAGTGGCCGAGAGACCCAGTACTTC. Encoded protein: CASSLPSGRETQYF.

CDR3 protein: CASSPQGYEQYF. Written as DNA, the CDR3 is TGCGCCAGCAGTCCCCAGGGGTACGAGCAGTACTTC. V and J are TRBV5-1 and TRBJ2-7, with D tentatively TRBD1 (6 bases). CDR3 length: 12 residues. The V end lost 5 bases, the J end lost 4 bases, and 10 bases lay between the germline ends. The germline CDR1 and CDR2 sequences are SGHRS and YFSETQ. The whole variable domain, remainder taken from reference TRBV5-1 and TRBJ2-7, is KAGVTQTPRYLIKTRGQQVTLSCSPISGHRSVSWYQQTPGQGLQFLFEYFSETQRNKGNFPGRFSGRQFSNSRSEMNVSTLELGDSALYLCASSPQGYEQYFGPGTRLTVT.

The J gene is TRBJ2-7, the V gene TRBV19; possibly TRBD1 or TRBD2 for D (6 bases each). This CDR3 spans 13 amino acids. V was pared by 3 bases and J by 5 bases, with 11 bases between. Germline lookup yields CDR1 LNHDA and CDR2 SQIVND (reference sequence). CDR3 in DNA: TGTGCCAGTAGTATTGGGGGGCTCAACGAGCAGTACTTC. Protein product: CASSIGGLNEQYF.

The rearrangement joins TRBV4-1 to TRBJ2-3; D might be TRBD1 or TRBD2, each matching 5 bases. In germline, CDR1 is MGHRA, CDR2 YSYEKL. The germline V and J ends were trimmed by 1 base and 4 bases, with 9 bases remaining between them. This CDR3 region has 14 residues. The CDR3 loop reads CASSQGGDADTQYF. The CDR3 DNA reads TGCGCCAGCAGCCAAGGAGGGGACGCAGATACGCAGTATTTT.

The gene calls are TRBV11-1 and TRBJ2-4; 8 bases fit TRBD1. The germline V gene encodes CDR1 SGHAT and CDR2 FQDESV (reference sequence). CDR3 length: 14 residues. Trimming cost V 5 bases and J 4 bases; bases outside gene matches: 4. CDR3 DNA: TGTGCCAGCAGCCCCCGGGACAGGAAAAACATTCAGTACTTC. It specifies CASSPRDRKNIQYF.

This clone was seen once. V gene TRBV9 combines with J gene TRBJ2-3; 9 bases line up with TRBD1. The CDR3 has 15 residues. The V gene end was trimmed by 3 bases and the J gene end by 4 bases; junction bases not matched to a gene: 6. Germline CDR1 reads SGDLS; CDR2 reads YYNGEE. CDR3 protein: CASSAEQGAADTQYF. CDR3 in DNA: TGTGCCAGCAGCGCCGAACAGGGGGCGGCAGATACGCAGTATTTT.

The CDR3 nucleotides read TGTGCCAGCTCACTTGGACAGGGGGCGTACCAAGAGACCCAGTACTTC. This gives the protein CASSLGQGAYQETQYF. The rearrangement uses TRBV18 and TRBJ2-5, with 11 bases identical to TRBD1. The junction had 4 bases not matched to a gene; V was cut back by 4 bases and J by 0 bases. The length of the CDR3 is 16 residues. Germline lookup yields CDR1 KGHSH and CDR2 LQKENI.

CDR3 loop: CASTQSGTDTQYF. The DNA of the CDR3 is TGTGCCAGCACCCAGTCTGGGACAGATACGCAGTATTTT. V and J are TRBV2 and TRBJ2-3; no reliable D call. This CDR3 region has 13 residues. Trimming removed 7 bases from V and 3 bases from J, with 11 bases in between. The germline gives CDR1 SNHLY, CDR2 FYNNEI.

This chain connects TRBV27 to TRBJ1-1; D is unresolved. Germline CDR1 and CDR2: MNHEY and SMNVEV (reference sequence). This CDR3 region has 13 residues. Deletions cut 3 bases from V and 5 bases from J, with 10 bases between. The CDR3: CASSLADGTEAFF. DNA of the CDR3: TGTGCCAGCAGTTTGGCGGACGGGACTGAAGCTTTCTTT.

The V and J genes are TRBV9 and TRBJ1-1, with D uncertain. Trimming shortened V by 3 bases and J by 11 bases, and 8 bases separated the two germline ends. The germline CDR1 and CDR2 sequences are SGDLS and YYNGEE. The CDR3 covers 10 residues. CDR3 sequence (DNA): TGTGCCAGCAGCGGTCTACGGGCTTTCTTT. As protein: CASSGLRAFF.

J is TRBJ2-3 and V is TRBV11-2, with D perhaps TRBD1 or TRBD2 (6 bases each). Trimming removed 1 base at V and 2 bases at J, with 10 bases between. The CDR3 has 15 amino acids. Germline V CDR1 and CDR2: SGHAT, FQNNGV. CDR3 residues: CASSLAGATTDTQYF. The CDR3 DNA sequence: TGTGCCAGCAGCTTAGCGGGGGCTACCACAGATACGCAGTATTTT. The variable domain in full, completed from reference TRBV11-2 and TRBJ2-3, reads EAGVAQSPRYKIIEKRQSVAFWCNPISGHATLYWYQQILGQGPKLLIQFQNNGVVDDSQLPKDRFSAERLKGVDSTLKIQPAKLEDSAVYLCASSLAGATTDTQYFGPGTRLTVL.

V and J are TRBV5-4 and TRBJ2-7; D is uncertain. The CDR3 length is 11 residues. Trimming took 3 bases from V and 6 from J, leaving 7 bases between them. Germline CDR1 SGHNT, CDR2 YYREEE (reference sequence). CDR3 DNA sequence: TGTGCCAGCAGCTCCCCCCTCGAGCAGTACTTC. The encoded protein is CASSSPLEQYF.

The chain is built from TRBV9 and TRBJ2-1; D possibly corresponds to TRBD1 (6 bases). The germline gives CDR1 SGDLS, CDR2 YYNGEE. With 4 bases removed from V and 9 bases from J, the gap between germline ends came to 20 bases. This CDR3 spans 15 amino acids. CDR3 in amino acids: CASSPGDTSPPEQFF. Written as DNA, the CDR3 is TGTGCCAGCAGCCCAGGGGACACATCCCCCCCTGAGCAGTTCTTC. The complete variable domain, with remaining parts taken from reference TRBV9 and TRBJ2-1, reads DSGVTQTPKHLITATGQRVTLRCSPRSGDLSVYWYQQSLDQGLQFLIQYYNGEERAKGNILERFSAQQFPDLHSELNLSSLELGDSALYFCASSPGDTSPPEQFFGPGTRLTVL.